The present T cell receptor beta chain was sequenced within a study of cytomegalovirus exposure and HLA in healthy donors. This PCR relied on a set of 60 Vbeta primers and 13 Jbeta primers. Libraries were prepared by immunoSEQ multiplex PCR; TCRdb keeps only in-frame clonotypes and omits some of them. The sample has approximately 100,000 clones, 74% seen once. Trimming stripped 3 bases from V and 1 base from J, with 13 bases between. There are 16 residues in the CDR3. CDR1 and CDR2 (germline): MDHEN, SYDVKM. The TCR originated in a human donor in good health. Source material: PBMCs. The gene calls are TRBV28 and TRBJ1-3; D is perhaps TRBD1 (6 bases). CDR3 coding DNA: TGTGCCAGCAGTTTTCAGACAGGTTCTTCTGGAAACACCATATATTTT. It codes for CASSFQTGSSGNTIYF.